This TCR beta chain was recovered during a study of blood T cells in healthy people across ages. A second PCR of about 7 to 12 cycles used a sample-barcoded 5' primer and a J-beta primer mix. Every sample produced at least 3 million CDR3-containing paired-end reads. TCRdb reprocessed the 5' RACE reads with MiXCR, giving one entry per CDR3 protein. The sample has roughly 500,000 distinct CDR3 sequences, less than 25% seen once. The CDR3 totals 17 residues. The junction had 7 bases not matched to a gene; V was cut back by 1 base and J by 1 base. Germline assignment: CDR1 LGHNA and CDR2 YSLEER. General study results and limits: Per million T cells, the diversity of TCR beta decreased roughly linearly as age advanced.

This clonotype has only a few counts. Antigen specificity is unknown. Separately, the same data were catalogued under a study of T cells of mothers and their children. That work adds: Compared with unrelated pairs, related mother-child pairs had slightly higher, non-significant overlap.

Material: blood. The chain combines TRBV4-3 with TRBJ1-3; 7 bases fit TRBD1. The source is a boy younger than 18 in good health. CDR3 in amino acids: CASSQGTGESSGNTIYF. CDR3 sequence (DNA): TGCGCCAGCAGCCAAGGAACAGGGGAAAGTTCTGGAAACACCATATATTTT.